This T cell receptor beta chain was identified during a study of regulatory T cells in long-lasting Graves disease. Background on the study: The antithyroid drugs taken by newly diagnosed Graves' patients had been used for under 3 months. Study conclusions and caveats: Persistent disease samples used TRBV28, TRBJ1-2 and TRBJ2-5 preferentially.

Sample time point: newly diagnosed GD, antithyroid drugs for less than 3 months. RNA from PBMCs was the source of the TCR library. The CDR3 is 14 residues long. Trimming cost V 0 bases and J 2 bases, with 9 bases left between them. Germline V gene lookup returns CDR1 SGHRS and CDR2 YFSETQ. Worth noting for this clonotype: Its cognate antigen is unknown.

Both iRepertoire HTBI primers and Arm-PCR of CDR3 regions were used to build the TCR beta libraries. TCRdb ran MiXCR on the multiplex PCR reads and lists one entry per CDR3 protein. The table records hundreds of thousands of distinct CDR3 sequences, roughly 13% of them present only once. The data also belong to a second study, concerning T cells in Graves' hyperthyroidism and ophthalmopathy. As reported in that work: Among thyroid clonotypes expanded above 0.001, most also appeared in blood.

The V gene is TRBV5-1, the J gene TRBJ2-7; no clear D. This sequence originates from a man aged 25-40 years with Graves disease. The specimen was peripheral blood mononuclear cells (PBMCs), collected at new diagnosis, from a patient treated with antithyroid drugs. CDR3 loop: CASSLAAYTYEQYF. CDR3 in DNA: TGCGCCAGCAGCTTGGCCGCCTATACCTACGAGCAGTACTTC. The whole variable domain, filled in from reference TRBV5-1 and TRBJ2-7, reads KAGVTQTPRYLIKTRGQQVTLSCSPISGHRSVSWYQQTPGQGLQFLFEYFSETQRNKGNFPGRFSGRQFSNSRSEMNVSTLELGDSALYLCASSLAAYTYEQYFGPGTRLTVT.